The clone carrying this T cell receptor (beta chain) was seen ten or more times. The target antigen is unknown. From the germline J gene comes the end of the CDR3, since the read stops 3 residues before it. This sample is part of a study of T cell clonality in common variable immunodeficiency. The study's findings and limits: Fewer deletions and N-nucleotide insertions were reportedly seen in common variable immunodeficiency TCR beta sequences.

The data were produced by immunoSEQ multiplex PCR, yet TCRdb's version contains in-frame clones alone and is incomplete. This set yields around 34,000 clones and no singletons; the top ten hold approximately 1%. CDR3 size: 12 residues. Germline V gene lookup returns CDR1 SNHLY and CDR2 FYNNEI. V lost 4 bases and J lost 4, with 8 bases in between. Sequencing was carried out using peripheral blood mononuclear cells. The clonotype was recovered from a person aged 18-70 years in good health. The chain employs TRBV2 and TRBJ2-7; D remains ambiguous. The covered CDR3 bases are TGTGCCAGCAGTGTTTTGCGGTACGAG. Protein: CASSVLRYE. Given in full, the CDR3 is CASSVLRYEQYF.